The 16 T cell receptor beta chains below all came from one sample that was sequenced in a study of T cells in localized non-small cell lung cancer. TCRdb's copy holds only in-frame clones and misses some; the assay was immunoSEQ multiplex PCR. The sample lists 25,000 to 30,000 clones, under 95% occurring once. The sequencing here drew on peripheral blood, taken before any cancer treatment. Every receptor here comes from a female donor aged 60 or older with stage I lung adenocarcinoma.

V gene TRBV5-1 combines with J gene TRBJ1-1; 7 bases fit TRBD1. In germline, CDR1 is SGHRS, CDR2 YFSETQ. Unmatched junction bases numbered 9, after V lost 4 bases and J lost 0 bases. This CDR3 has 16 residues. CDR3 sequence: CASSPHTGAMNTEAFF. CDR3 bases: TGCGCCAGCAGCCCCCACACAGGGGCGATGAACACTGAAGCTTTCTTT. Using reference TRBV5-1 and TRBJ1-1 for the parts outside the CDR3, the full variable domain is KAGVTQTPRYLIKTRGQQVTLSCSPISGHRSVSWYQQTPGQGLQFLFEYFSETQRNKGNFPGRFSGRQFSNSRSEMNVSTLELGDSALYLCASSPHTGAMNTEAFFGQGTRLTVV.

V usage is TRBV4-2 and J usage is TRBJ1-3; 12 bases map to TRBD1. V was pared by 0 bases and J by 3 bases, with 3 bases of the junction left unmatched. The CDR3 length is 17 residues. In germline, CDR1 is LGHNA, CDR2 YNFKEQ. The CDR3: CASSQEGQGAFGNTIYF. The CDR3 DNA reads TGTGCCAGCAGCCAAGAGGGACAGGGGGCCTTTGGAAACACCATATATTTT.

The chain uses TRBV7-2 and TRBJ2-5; possibly TRBD1 for D (5 bases). V dropped 4 bases and J dropped 5 bases, with 14 bases sitting between them. Per the germline V gene, CDR1 is SGHTA and CDR2 is FQGNSA. This CDR3 spans 14 amino acids. CDR3 protein: CASSSTRDGETQYF. The CDR3 DNA reads as TGTGCCAGCAGCTCAACCAGGGATGGGGAGACCCAGTACTTC.

This chain connects TRBV5-1 to TRBJ2-2; D unclear. Trimming shortened V by 1 base and J by 0 bases, and 7 bases separated the two germline ends. The CDR3 is made up of 15 amino acids. Germline assignment: CDR1 SGHRS and CDR2 YFSETQ. The CDR3 region is CASSLRGTNTGELFF. DNA for the CDR3: TGCGCCAGCAGCTTGCGAGGAACGAACACCGGGGAGCTGTTTTTT.

V gene TRBV7-8 combines with J gene TRBJ1-5; D gene ambiguous. Trimming took 6 bases from V and 1 from J, leaving 13 bases between them. The germline CDR1 and CDR2 sequences are SGHVS and FQNEAQ. The CDR3 has 15 amino acids. CDR3 region: CASSLDPGSNQPQHF. Here the CDR3 DNA reads TGTGCCAGCAGTCTAGACCCGGGGAGCAATCAGCCCCAGCATTTT.

The V and J genes are TRBV7-9 and TRBJ2-1, with TRBD1 identical over 9 bases. The CDR3 loop spans 15 amino acids. V shed 0 bases and J 7 bases; nucleotides not matched to a gene: 4. Germline V CDR1 and CDR2: SEHNR, FQNEAQ (reference sequence). The chain's CDR3 is CASSLAGQGKNEQFF. The CDR3 DNA reads as TGTGCCAGCAGCTTAGCCGGACAGGGGAAGAATGAGCAGTTCTTC.

This chain connects TRBV27 to TRBJ2-1; 8 bases are a match to TRBD2. Germline loops: CDR1 MNHEY, CDR2 SMNVEV (reference sequence). This CDR3 has 14 residues. V lost 4 bases to trimming and J lost 9 bases; unmatched junction nucleotides: 8. For the CDR3, the DNA is TGTGCCAGCAGTTCGTTAGCGGGGAGAGGTGAGCAGTTCTTC. This gives the protein CASSSLAGRGEQFF.

The rearrangement joins TRBV18 to TRBJ2-5, with 8 bases matching TRBD2. The CDR3 covers 16 residues. Germline V gene lookup returns CDR1 KGHSH and CDR2 LQKENI. Losses at the gene ends were 2 bases for V and 5 bases for J; bases not matched to a gene: 10. The CDR3 bases are TGTGCCAGCTCACCATACGGGAGGGCCTCAGGGGAGACCCAGTACTTC. This sequence encodes CASSPYGRASGETQYF.

The chain recombines TRBV6-1 with TRBJ1-5; D unclear. Germline CDR1 is MNHNS and CDR2 is SASEGT. There are 15 residues in the CDR3. Trimming cost V 7 bases and J 3 bases, with 16 bases left between them. Here the CDR3 reads CASNYQERNNQPQHF. Written as DNA, the CDR3 is TGTGCCAGCAATTATCAAGAGAGGAACAATCAGCCCCAGCATTTT.

The chain links TRBV28 to TRBJ2-7; D is ambiguous. The V gene's germline CDR1 is MDHEN and CDR2 SYDVKM. V was trimmed by 6 bases and J by 3 bases, leaving 12 bases between them. This CDR3 has 13 amino acids. The CDR3 sequence is CASSPIPGYEQYF. The CDR3 DNA reads as TGTGCCAGCAGCCCAATCCCCGGCTACGAGCAGTACTTC.

The chain joins TRBV14 to TRBJ2-5, with unresolved D. Per germline, CDR1 SGHDN and CDR2 FVKESK. The CDR3 has 13 residues. V lost 2 bases and J lost 9, with 13 bases in between. The CDR3 spells CASSQIYKAAQYF. In DNA, the CDR3 is TGTGCCAGCAGCCAAATTTACAAGGCGGCCCAGTACTTC.

This clone was observed a single time. CDR3 bases: TGTGCCATCAGTGGGGGACAGGGGATCCGCGAGCAGTACTTC. It yields the protein CAISGGQGIREQYF. The V gene is TRBV10-3, the J gene TRBJ2-7; 10 bases fit TRBD1. Germline CDR1 and CDR2: ENHRY and SYGVKD. This CDR3 has 14 amino acids. V trimming: 4 bases; J trimming: 6 bases; junction bases outside the gene matches: 6.

The chain joins TRBV2 to TRBJ2-4; D possibly corresponds to TRBD2 (5 bases). This CDR3 is built from 14 residues. The ends were cut back, 4 bases at V and 0 bases at J, with 7 bases in the middle. CDR1 is SNHLY and CDR2 is FYNNEI in the germline V gene. The CDR3 sequence is CASSGELAKNIQYF. The CDR3 DNA reads TGTGCCAGCAGTGGGGAGTTAGCCAAAAACATTCAGTACTTC.

Worth noting for this clone: At one end, the junction sequence differs from germline, possibly due to a read error. The V gene is TRBV19, the J gene TRBJ1-5; D is undetermined. The CDR3 sequence is 12 residues long. CDR1 and CDR2 from the germline V gene are LNHDA and SQIVND (reference sequence). In DNA, the CDR3 is TGTGCCAGTAGTCTATTCAATGAGCCCCAGCATTTT. Residues: CASSLFNEPQHF.

The J gene is TRBJ2-4, the V gene TRBV11-1; 14 bases map to TRBD2. CDR1 is SGHAT and CDR2 is FQDESV in the germline V gene (reference sequence). Unmatched junction bases numbered 12, after V lost 5 bases and J lost 6 bases. The CDR3 loop spans 18 amino acids. The CDR3 is CASSQNSGTSGRGNIQYF. The CDR3 DNA reads TGTGCCAGCAGCCAAAACTCCGGGACTAGCGGGAGAGGAAACATTCAGTACTTC.

This chain joins TRBV4-1 and TRBJ2-3, with D possibly TRBD1 on 5 matching bases. CDR3 length: 15 amino acids. The V and J ends lost 2 bases and 2 bases respectively, with 11 bases between them. The germline gives CDR1 MGHRA, CDR2 YSYEKL. CDR3 nucleotides: TGCGCCAGCAGCCAACCAGGGCCCTACACAGATACGCAGTATTTT. It yields the protein CASSQPGPYTDTQYF.